Below are 30 T cell receptor beta chains sequenced from a single sample in a study of blood T cell repertoires in COVID-19. The data were produced by immunoSEQ multiplex PCR, yet TCRdb's version contains in-frame clones alone and is incomplete. The sample records about 400,000 clones, 65% to 90% being singletons. The sequencing input was peripheral blood. These TCRs come from a woman aged 55 to 70 with COVID-19, enrolled during active disease.

As to this clone: Other DNA sequences within the sample encode an identical CDR3. V is TRBV7-8 and J is TRBJ1-2; tentative D call: TRBD1 (5 bases). This CDR3 is 13 amino acids long. Germline loops: CDR1 SGHVS, CDR2 FQNEAQ. V lost 3 bases to trimming and J lost 5 bases, with 10 bases between them. This chain's CDR3 is CASSLGGGYGYTF. The CDR3 DNA reads TGTGCCAGCAGCTTGGGGGGTGGATATGGCTACACCTTC.

The chain joins TRBV5-1 to TRBJ2-5; 7 nucleotides align to TRBD1. After removal of 4 bases from V and 5 bases from J, the junction contained 11 bases not matched to a gene. This CDR3 contains 15 residues. Germline V gives CDR1 SGHRS, CDR2 YFSETQ. The CDR3 sequence is CASSGWSNRGETQYF. In DNA form, the CDR3 reads TGCGCCAGCAGCGGATGGAGCAACAGGGGCGAGACCCAGTACTTC.

The rearrangement uses TRBV7-3 and TRBJ1-1, with a possible D match to TRBD1 (5 bases). CDR3 length: 13 amino acids. The V end lost 2 bases, the J end lost 8 bases, and 12 bases lay between the germline ends. The V gene's germline CDR1 is SGHTA and CDR2 FQGTGA. The CDR3 loop reads CASSLSSPGEAFF. In DNA form, the CDR3 reads TGTGCCAGCAGCTTATCGTCCCCAGGGGAAGCTTTCTTT.

This chain joins TRBV4-2 and TRBJ1-5, with a possible D match to TRBD1 (6 bases). The CDR3 contains 17 residues. Per the germline V gene, CDR1 is LGHNA and CDR2 is YNFKEQ. The V end lost 0 bases, the J end lost 4 bases, and 16 bases lay between the germline ends. The CDR3 nucleotides read TGTGCCAGCAGCCAAGATCACGGGGGGGCCTTAAATCAGCCCCAGCATTTT. Protein sequence: CASSQDHGGALNQPQHF.

This sequence joins TRBV6-5 and TRBJ2-5, with 7 bases identical to TRBD1. Looked up from germline, CDR1 is MNHEY and CDR2 is SVGAGI. The V segment lost 5 bases and the J segment 3 bases; nucleotides outside the gene matches: 6. The CDR3 is made up of 14 amino acids. Here the CDR3 reads CASSTGDVEETQYF. The CDR3 DNA follows: TGTGCCAGCAGTACAGGGGACGTGGAAGAGACCCAGTACTTC.

J is TRBJ1-5 and V is TRBV19, with D perhaps matching TRBD1 (6 bases). The CDR3 runs 16 residues. In germline, CDR1 is LNHDA, CDR2 SQIVND (reference sequence). Trimming stripped 2 bases from V and 6 bases from J, with 17 bases between. The CDR3 spells CASSISGGASFQPQHF. Here the CDR3 DNA reads TGTGCCAGTAGTATATCTGGGGGCGCCTCCTTTCAGCCCCAGCATTTT.

The V gene is TRBV4-2, the J gene TRBJ2-7; D uncertain. Germline V gene sequence: CDR1 LGHNA, CDR2 YNFKEQ. This CDR3 spans 13 amino acids. Between the trimmed V and J ends, which lost 0 bases and 6 bases, there was a span of 9 bases. The CDR3 nucleotides are TGTGCCAGCAGCCAAGATCCCTCTCGCGAGCAGTACTTC. Its protein is CASSQDPSREQYF.

This clone was counted once. The genes are TRBV27 and TRBJ2-1; 12 bases align to TRBD1. CDR3 size: 15 residues. V lost 5 bases, J lost 8 bases, and 7 bases stayed unmatched. From germline, CDR1 is MNHEY and CDR2 SMNVEV (reference sequence). Written as DNA, the CDR3 is TGTGCCAGCAGTCTCTCCGGGACAGGGGGCGATGAGCAGTTCTTC. This sequence encodes CASSLSGTGGDEQFF.

The rearrangement uses TRBV19 and TRBJ2-1, with 7 nucleotides matching TRBD2. The CDR3 is 16 residues long. V shed 4 bases, J shed 5 bases, and the junction held 11 bases outside the gene matches. The germline V gene encodes CDR1 LNHDA and CDR2 SQIVND (reference sequence). The CDR3 nucleotides are TGTGCCAGTAGTACCCCCTGGGAGGGTGCACACAATGAGCAGTTCTTC. Its protein is CASSTPWEGAHNEQFF.

This clone was recorded only once. The V call is TRBV7-9, the J call TRBJ1-2; 8 bases are shared with TRBD1. The V gene end was trimmed by 5 bases and the J gene end by 2 bases; junction bases not matched to a gene: 7. Germline loops: CDR1 SEHNR, CDR2 FQNEAQ (reference sequence). CDR3 length equals 15 residues. CDR3 sequence: CASSVTGTGNYGYTF. CDR3 sequence (DNA): TGTGCCAGCAGCGTTACCGGGACAGGAAACTATGGCTACACCTTC.

This chain links TRBV18 with TRBJ1-2; TRBD1 might be the D (5 bases). Per the germline V gene, CDR1 is KGHSH and CDR2 is LQKENI. The V end was cut by 0 bases, the J end by 4 bases, with 9 bases between. There are 14 residues in the CDR3. The CDR3 reads CASSPPSTGYGYTF. The CDR3 coding sequence is TGTGCCAGCTCACCACCAAGTACAGGCTATGGCTACACCTTC. The full variable domain, in which reference TRBV18 and TRBJ1-2 provide the parts outside the CDR3, is NAGVMQNPRHLVRRRGQEARLRCSPMKGHSHVYWYRQLPEEGLKFMVYLQKENIIDESGMPKERFSAEFPKEGPSILRIQQVVRGDSAAYFCASSPPSTGYGYTFGSGTRLTVV.

This clone was counted once. The chain couples TRBV28 to TRBJ2-7; TRBD1 aligns across 7 bases. V lost 6 bases and J lost 0; bases outside the gene matches: 26. The CDR3 is 21 amino acids. CDR1 is MDHEN, CDR2 SYDVKM, per germline. Here the CDR3 reads CASRNQIISRERGRGSYEQYF. CDR3 bases: TGTGCCAGCAGAAACCAGATAATAAGCCGCGAGAGGGGGCGCGGCTCCTACGAGCAGTACTTC.

The gene calls are TRBV20-1 and TRBJ1-2; D is uncertain. V was cut by 8 bases and J by 3 bases, with 10 bases left in between. Per germline, CDR1 DFQATT and CDR2 SNEGSKA (reference sequence). The CDR3 is 11 residues long. This CDR3 is CSTVGYYGYTF. The CDR3 DNA reads TGCAGTACGGTCGGGTACTATGGCTACACCTTC.

The rearrangement joins TRBV11-3 to TRBJ2-3; 13 positions match TRBD2. CDR1 and CDR2 (germline): SGHNT, YENEEA. The V gene end was trimmed by 5 bases and the J gene end by 10 bases; junction bases not matched to a gene: 6. The CDR3 has 14 residues. CDR3 DNA sequence: TGTGCCAGCAGCCCGGGACTAGCGGGGTCTGCGCAGTATTTT. The encoded protein is CASSPGLAGSAQYF.

The sample holds a few counts of this clone. V and J are TRBV5-1 and TRBJ2-3; a possible D gene is TRBD2 (7 bases). The CDR3 length is 16 residues. Looked up from germline, CDR1 is SGHRS and CDR2 is YFSETQ. V was clipped by 4 bases and J by 2 bases, with 17 bases between them. CDR3 nucleotides: TGCGCCAGCAGCCCGGGTGCGGGGGCACCCACAGATACGCAGTATTTT. Its translation is CASSPGAGAPTDTQYF.

The gene calls are TRBV3-1 (or the pseudogene TRBV3-2) and TRBJ2-1; 14 nucleotides agree with TRBD2. Germline V gene sequence: CDR1 LGHDT, CDR2 YNNKEL (reference sequence). The trim removed 0 bases at V and 9 bases at J, leaving 4 bases unmatched. The CDR3 spans 16 residues. The CDR3 here is CASSQDSTSGGVEQFF. The CDR3 DNA is TGTGCCAGCAGCCAAGATTCGACTAGCGGGGGGGTTGAGCAGTTCTTC.

The rearrangement joins TRBV6-2 or TRBV6-3 to TRBJ1-1; no definite D call. CDR1 is MNHEY, CDR2 SVGEGT, per germline. The CDR3 runs to 12 residues. Trimming took off 1 base at V and 7 bases at J, with 7 bases between the two ends. In DNA form, the CDR3 reads TGTGCCAGCAGTTACTTGCACGGTGAAGCTTTCTTT. It encodes CASSYLHGEAFF.

J is TRBJ1-2 and V is TRBV13; TRBD1 might be the D (6 bases). Deletions cut 7 bases from V and 3 bases from J, with 15 bases between. The CDR3 extends over 14 amino acids. Germline CDR1 and CDR2: PRHDT and FYEKMQ (reference sequence). CDR3 residues: CASTLGQSYYGYTF. For the CDR3, the DNA is TGTGCCAGCACACTCGGACAGAGCTACTATGGCTACACCTTC. The full variable domain, with the rest looked up from reference TRBV13 and TRBJ1-2, is AAGVIQSPRHLIKEKRETATLKCYPIPRHDTVYWYQQGPGQDPQFLISFYEKMQSDKGSIPDRFSAQQFSDYHSELNMSSLELGDSALYFCASTLGQSYYGYTFGSGTRLTVV.

The rearrangement uses TRBV5-4 and TRBJ2-7; D may be TRBD2 (7 bases). Germline V gives CDR1 SGHNT, CDR2 YYREEE (reference sequence). The CDR3 consists of 14 residues. The ends were cut back, 0 bases at V and 5 bases at J, with 12 bases in the middle. DNA for the CDR3: TGTGCCAGCAGCTTGGGGGGGGGCCGGAACGAGCAGTACTTC. Its protein is CASSLGGGRNEQYF.

The count of this clone is one. The chain links TRBV29-1 to TRBJ2-7, with D hard to call. Germline CDR1 is SQVTM and CDR2 is ANQGSEA. The CDR3 extends over 13 amino acids. V lost 4 bases to trimming and J lost 0 bases, with 10 bases between them. The CDR3 here is CSVVSRFSYEQYF. In DNA, the CDR3 is TGCAGCGTTGTGTCCAGGTTCTCCTACGAGCAGTACTTC.

The rearrangement joins TRBV7-2 to TRBJ1-1; TRBD1 matches at 7 bases. V shed 2 bases and J 1 base; nucleotides not matched to a gene: 7. This CDR3 region has 16 residues. Germline V CDR1 and CDR2: SGHTA, FQGNSA. CDR3 region: CASSLFAAGGNTEAFF. In nucleotides, the CDR3 is TGTGCCAGCAGCTTATTCGCGGCAGGGGGGAACACTGAAGCTTTCTTT.

In nucleotides, the CDR3 is TGTGCCAGCAGTATCCACGGTGGTGGCACTGAAGCTTTCTTT. This encodes CASSIHGGGTEAFF. The chain couples TRBV6-5 to TRBJ1-1; the D is unclear. Germline values: CDR1 MNHEY, CDR2 SVGAGI. The CDR3 totals 14 residues. Trimming took off 5 bases at V and 4 bases at J, with 14 bases between the two ends.

This chain uses TRBV7-8 with TRBJ2-1; D may be TRBD1 (6 bases). V gave up 5 bases and J gave up 4 bases, with 12 bases separating them. Germline-derived CDR1 and CDR2 are SGHVS and FQNEAQ. This CDR3 is built from 14 residues. The CDR3 DNA reads as TGTGCCAGCAGCCCCGCGCAGGGGTACAATGAGCAGTTCTTC. This sequence encodes CASSPAQGYNEQFF. The complete variable domain, with remaining parts taken from reference TRBV7-8 and TRBJ2-1, reads GAGVSQSPRYKVAKRGQDVALRCDPISGHVSLFWYQQALGQGPEFLTYFQNEAQLDKSGLPSDRFFAERPEGSVSTLKIQRTQQEDSAVYLCASSPAQGYNEQFFGPGTRLTVL.

This chain uses TRBV5-4 with TRBJ1-2; 9 bases map to TRBD1. The germline V gene encodes CDR1 SGHNT and CDR2 YYREEE (reference sequence). The ends lost 4 bases at V and 3 bases at J; junction bases unmatched: 4. This CDR3 comprises 14 residues. This chain's CDR3 is CASSPDRGDYGYTF. The CDR3 nucleotides read TGTGCCAGCAGCCCGGACAGGGGCGACTATGGCTACACCTTC.

The genes are TRBV6-6 and TRBJ2-1; D is ambiguous. CDR1 is MNHNY and CDR2 is SVGAGI in the germline V gene (reference sequence). V lost 3 bases and J lost 6, with 6 bases in between. The CDR3 is 12 amino acids. The CDR3 DNA is TGTGCCAGCAGTTATTCAGGCAATGAGCAGTTCTTC. It codes for CASSYSGNEQFF.

V and J are TRBV19 and TRBJ1-2, with D maybe TRBD1 (5 bases). CDR3 length: 15 residues. Germline assignment: CDR1 LNHDA and CDR2 SQIVND (reference sequence). Between the trimmed V and J ends, which lost 3 bases and 0 bases, there was a span of 11 bases. CDR3 sequence: CASSIGGGTNYGYTF. The CDR3 nucleotides are TGTGCCAGTAGTATCGGCGGGGGGACTAACTATGGCTACACCTTC.

The chain has TRBV19 and TRBJ1-5, with D possibly matching TRBD1 (5 bases). CDR3 size: 16 residues. V lost 6 bases to trimming and J lost 5 bases, with 20 bases between them. From germline, CDR1 is LNHDA and CDR2 SQIVND (reference sequence). DNA for the CDR3: TGTGCCAGTAGCACGGGGGGAGGGACCTGGGATCAGCCCCAGCATTTT. Protein: CASSTGGGTWDQPQHF.

The rearrangement links TRBV6-2 or TRBV6-3 to TRBJ1-5; the D is unclear. Germline V lookup: CDR1 MNHEY, CDR2 SVGEGT. Trimming pared 2 bases from V and 5 bases from J, leaving 10 bases between. CDR3 length equals 14 residues. In DNA, the CDR3 is TGTGCCAGCAGTTACGCGGTCGTGGATCAGCCCCAGCATTTT. The encoded protein is CASSYAVVDQPQHF.

V and J are TRBV27 and TRBJ2-1; 8 bases are a match to TRBD2. The germline gives CDR1 MNHEY, CDR2 SMNVEV (reference sequence). This CDR3 has 16 residues. V was clipped by 3 bases and J by 4 bases; unmatched bases: 8. This chain's CDR3 is CASSFLAGGAYNEQFF. CDR3 DNA sequence: TGTGCCAGCAGTTTTCTCGCCGGGGGGGCTTACAATGAGCAGTTCTTC.

V gene TRBV6-4 combines with J gene TRBJ1-5; D is unresolved. Germline V CDR1 and CDR2: MRHNA, SNTAGT. Between the trimmed V and J ends, which lost 4 bases and 5 bases, there was a span of 9 bases. This CDR3 comprises 13 residues. CDR3 sequence (DNA): TGTGCCAGCAGTGTTATACTGTATCAGCCCCAGCATTTT. Its protein is CASSVILYQPQHF.